Below are 32 T cell receptor beta chains sequenced from a single sample in a study of spatial heterogeneity in lung cancer. Study-level points and caveats: Counts of expanded intratumoral alpha and beta TCRs tracked tumor mutation counts.

The time point: sample taken at primary tumor resection. From the 5' RACE reads, TCRdb called clonotypes with MiXCR, one entry per CDR3 protein. The repertoire includes 15,000 or so distinct CDR3 sequences, 4% to 5% of them detected once, and roughly 18% sits in the top ten. Antigen specificity for these receptors is unknown. This sample comprised lung tumor tissue, obtained at surgery. These receptors originate from a female donor with early-stage non-small cell lung cancer.

Many counts were recorded for this clonotype. This rearrangement joins TRBV5-6 to TRBJ2-1; D gene uncertain. Germline assignment: CDR1 SGHDT and CDR2 YYEEEE. The CDR3 runs to 13 residues. Trimming stripped 0 bases from V and 5 bases from J, with 6 bases between. The CDR3: CASSLVGNNEQFF. In DNA form, the CDR3 reads TGTGCCAGCAGCTTGGTCGGTAACAATGAGCAGTTCTTC.

Relative to its sample, this clonotype is medium-sized. This chain links TRBV2 with TRBJ2-4; D may be TRBD1 or TRBD2 (5 bases each). Germline V gene data show CDR1 as SNHLY and CDR2 as FYNNEI. V was shortened by 6 bases and J by 5 bases, with 14 bases between the two germline ends. This CDR3 comprises 14 residues. The CDR3 sequence is CASRASKGQNIQYF. CDR3 nucleotide sequence: TGTGCCAGCAGGGCTAGCAAGGGGCAAAACATTCAGTACTTC.

This clonotype showed up many times. The V call is TRBV9, the J call TRBJ2-5, with 14 bases identical to TRBD2. The germline gives CDR1 SGDLS, CDR2 YYNGEE. This CDR3 region has 16 residues. J gave up 5 bases and V 4 bases, and 7 bases lay outside the gene matches. CDR3 residues: CASSPRTSGGLETQYF. CDR3 DNA sequence: TGTGCCAGCAGCCCCCGGACTAGCGGGGGGTTGGAGACCCAGTACTTC.

This clonotype was observed many times. The chain carries TRBV21-1 and TRBJ2-7; the D call in the table, TRBD2, was not verified against the DNA. TRBV21-1 is described as a pseudogene. CDR3 length: 16 amino acids. This chain's CDR3 is CASSPKGSTSGGWQYF. The CDR3 DNA follows: TGTGCCAGCAGCCCTAAGGGGTCGACTAGCGGGGGCTGGCAGTACTTC.

By share of the sample, this clonotype is medium-sized. V usage is TRBV29-1 and J usage is TRBJ2-5; the D gene is possibly TRBD2 (6 bases). The germline V gene has CDR1 SQVTM and CDR2 ANQGSEA. The CDR3 sequence is 14 residues long. V was shortened by 7 bases and J by 4 bases, with 19 bases between the two germline ends. The CDR3 spells CSGSTSSVRETQYF. In DNA form, the CDR3 reads TGCAGCGGGTCGACGTCTAGCGTTCGAGAGACCCAGTACTTC. The full variable domain, rest sourced from reference TRBV29-1 and TRBJ2-5, is SAVISQKPSRDICQRGTSLTIQCQVDSQVTMMFWYRQQPGQSLTLIATANQGSEATYESGFVIDKFPISRPNLTFSTLTVSNMSPEDSSIYLCSGSTSSVRETQYFGPGTRLLVL.

This clonotype rates as medium-sized. This chain's CDR3 is CASSPPDSNQPQHF. Here the CDR3 DNA reads TGCGCCAGCAGCCCACCCGATAGCAATCAGCCCCAGCATTTT. This rearrangement joins TRBV4-1 to TRBJ1-5; D is unresolved. V gave up 4 bases and J gave up 0 bases, with 7 bases separating them. CDR3 length equals 14 residues. Per the germline V gene, CDR1 is MGHRA and CDR2 is YSYEKL.

This clonotype was found many times. This chain joins TRBV20-1 and TRBJ2-2, with no clear D. CDR1 DFQATT and CDR2 SNEGSKA come from the germline V gene (reference sequence). Trimming cost V 4 bases and J 6 bases, with 15 bases left between them. CDR3 length: 14 residues. CDR3 in amino acids: CSAIGPNYPGELFF. The CDR3 region has the DNA TGCAGTGCTATAGGCCCTAATTATCCCGGGGAGCTGTTTTTT.

The chain couples TRBV12-5 to TRBJ1-1, with unresolved D. The CDR3 has 13 residues. With 1 base removed from V and 5 bases from J, the gap between germline ends came to 8 bases. CDR1 and CDR2 (germline): LGHNT, FRNRAP. The CDR3 loop reads CASGLELGTEAFF. Written as DNA, the CDR3 is TGTGCTAGTGGTTTGGAACTGGGGACTGAAGCTTTCTTT. Variable domain in full (rest from reference TRBV12-5 and TRBJ1-1): DARVTQTPRHKVTEMGQEVTMRCQPILGHNTVFWYRQTMMQGLELLAYFRNRAPLDDSGMPKDRFSAEMPDATLATLKIQPSEPRDSAVYFCASGLELGTEAFFGQGTRLTVV.

This clonotype occurred many times. Written as DNA, the CDR3 is TGTGCCAGCAGCTCCGGGACAGGGTTGACTGGGGCCAACGTCCTGACTTTC. Amino acids: CASSSGTGLTGANVLTF. The chain links TRBV7-9 to TRBJ2-6; 9 bases fit TRBD1. The CDR3 sequence is 17 residues long. V trimming: 4 bases; J trimming: 2 bases; junction bases outside the gene matches: 6. CDR1 is SEHNR and CDR2 is FQNEAQ in the germline V gene (reference sequence). The variable domain in full, with the rest retrieved from reference TRBV7-9 and TRBJ2-6, is DTGVSQNPRHKITKRGQNVTFRCDPISEHNRLYWYRQTLGQGPEFLTYFQNEAQLEKSRLLSDRFSAERPKGSFSTLEIQRTEQGDSAMYLCASSSGTGLTGANVLTFGAGSRLTVL.

This clonotype was detected many times. The V gene is TRBV5-1, the J gene TRBJ2-2; 7 positions agree with TRBD2. The germline CDR1 and CDR2 sequences are SGHRS and YFSETQ. This CDR3 spans 16 amino acids. The junction had 2 bases not matched to a gene; V was cut back by 0 bases and J by 0 bases. DNA of the CDR3: TGCGCCAGCAGCTTGGCCGGGGGGTCGAACACCGGGGAGCTGTTTTTT. It is translated as CASSLAGGSNTGELFF.

Many counts were recorded for this clonotype. This chain connects TRBV12-3 or TRBV12-4 to TRBJ2-3; 11 nucleotides align to TRBD2. J gave up 4 bases and V 6 bases, and 6 bases lay outside the gene matches. This CDR3 region has 15 residues. The chain's CDR3 is CASRISGGASDTQYF. CDR3 in DNA: TGTGCCAGCAGGATTAGCGGGGGGGCATCAGATACGCAGTATTTT.

V and J are TRBV5-1 and TRBJ2-7, with D possibly being TRBD1 or TRBD2 (5 bases each). V was cut by 4 bases and J by 9 bases, with 17 bases left in between. The CDR3 runs to 13 residues. Germline assignment: CDR1 SGHRS and CDR2 YFSETQ. The CDR3 spells CASSPDGTVVQYF. The CDR3 region has the DNA TGCGCCAGCAGCCCGGATGGGACGGTAGTGCAGTACTTC.

This clonotype was recorded a few times. This rearrangement joins TRBV7-2 to TRBJ2-1; D not certain. Germline CDR1 reads SGHTA; CDR2 reads FQGNSA. V was shortened by 4 bases and J by 7 bases, with 11 bases between the two germline ends. The CDR3 has 13 residues. CDR3 residues: CASSSSPLNEQFF. The CDR3 region has the DNA TGTGCCAGCAGCTCTTCCCCCTTGAATGAGCAGTTCTTC.

This clonotype came up many times. The chain couples TRBV7-8 to TRBJ2-3, with 8 bases lining up with TRBD2. V was pared by 6 bases and J by 2 bases, with 7 bases of the junction left unmatched. Germline V gene data show CDR1 as SGHVS and CDR2 as FQNEAQ. The CDR3 has 15 amino acids. The CDR3 DNA sequence: TGTGCCAGCAGTCGTACTAGCGGCGACACAGATACGCAGTATTTT. Its translation: CASSRTSGDTDTQYF.

In the case of this clonotype: One base away lies a much larger clone, so this may be a sequencing read error. CDR3 DNA sequence: TGCAGTGCAGAGGAGAGGGGCTTTACCTATGGCTACACCTTC. Its protein is CSAEERGFTYGYTF. This rearrangement joins TRBV20-1 to TRBJ1-2, with D perhaps matching TRBD1 (5 bases). CDR1 DFQATT and CDR2 SNEGSKA come from the germline V gene (reference sequence). CDR3 length: 14 residues. Between the trimmed V and J ends, which lost 6 bases and 4 bases, there was a span of 18 bases.

This clonotype was recorded at least ten times. This chain uses TRBV7-2 with TRBJ2-3; 7 bases map to TRBD1. The CDR3 contains 15 residues. Germline V gene sequence: CDR1 SGHTA, CDR2 FQGNSA. V trimming: 4 bases; J trimming: 0 bases; junction bases outside the gene matches: 4. CDR3 in amino acids: CASSSRDSSTDTQYF. DNA of the CDR3: TGTGCCAGCAGCTCCCGGGACAGTAGCACAGATACGCAGTATTTT.

The CDR3 is CASSLDRVNTGELFF. The DNA of the CDR3 is TGTGCCAGCAGCCTAGACAGGGTGAACACCGGGGAGCTGTTTTTT. V usage is TRBV7-2 and J usage is TRBJ2-2; 7 nucleotides line up with TRBD1. CDR1 SGHTA and CDR2 FQGNSA come from the germline V gene. Unmatched junction bases numbered 4, after V lost 5 bases and J lost 1 base. This CDR3 spans 15 amino acids.

This clonotype was found a few times. The genes are TRBV23-1 and TRBJ2-5, with 8 positions matching TRBD2. TRBV23-1 is placed among ORFs of uncertain function. The trim removed 8 bases at V and 4 bases at J, leaving 9 bases unmatched. This CDR3 has 14 amino acids. The CDR3 loop reads CASLQRGPGETQYF. The CDR3, as DNA: TGCGCCAGCCTTCAGCGGGGGCCTGGAGAGACCCAGTACTTC.

This clonotype appeared many times. The V and J genes are TRBV7-9 and TRBJ1-1; 7 nucleotides match TRBD1. The CDR3 has 14 residues. The J segment lost 3 bases and the V segment lost 2 bases, leaving 3 bases of the junction unmatched. Germline V gene data show CDR1 as SEHNR and CDR2 as FQNEAQ (reference sequence). CDR3 sequence (DNA): TGTGCCAGCAGCTTAAACACAGGGGACACTGAAGCTTTCTTT. Its translation: CASSLNTGDTEAFF.

Many counts were recorded for this clonotype. CDR3: CSGGQGDYGYTF. CDR3 sequence (DNA): TGCAGCGGCGGACAGGGGGACTATGGCTACACCTTC. The chain recombines TRBV29-1 with TRBJ1-2; 10 nucleotides agree with TRBD1. Germline V gene sequence: CDR1 SQVTM, CDR2 ANQGSEA. The CDR3 is 12 residues long. Trimming cost V 7 bases and J 3 bases; bases outside gene matches: 2.

By share, this clonotype counts as medium-sized. The rearrangement uses TRBV21-1 and TRBJ2-7. TRBV21-1 is labeled a pseudogene. The CDR3 consists of 12 residues. The CDR3: CASSKGSGEQYF. DNA for the CDR3: TGTGCCAGCAGCAAAGGATCGGGCGAGCAGTACTTC.

This clonotype was seen repeatedly, ten times or more. The chain has TRBV30 and TRBJ1-3; D gene unclear. In germline, CDR1 is GTSNPN, CDR2 SVGIG (reference sequence). V was trimmed by 0 bases and J by 2 bases, leaving 8 bases between them. The CDR3 spans 14 residues. Written as DNA, the CDR3 is TGTGCCTGGAGTGTACTTGGGGCTGGAAACACCATATATTTT. Encoded protein: CAWSVLGAGNTIYF.

This clonotype appeared many times. The CDR3 region has the DNA TGTGCCTGGAGTGCTGGACGGTCAAAGTTACAAGAGACCCAGTACTTC. Residues: CAWSAGRSKLQETQYF. The chain has TRBV30 and TRBJ2-5; unclear D gene. The CDR3 is 16 residues long. Trimming took 1 base from V and 2 from J, leaving 17 bases between them. Germline lookup yields CDR1 GTSNPN and CDR2 SVGIG (reference sequence). Drawing the rest from reference TRBV30 and TRBJ2-5, the complete variable domain is SQTIHQWPATLVQPVGSPLSLECTVEGTSNPNLYWYRQAAGRGLQLLFYSVGIGQISSEVPQNLSASRPQDRQFILSSKKLLLSDSGFYLCAWSAGRSKLQETQYFGPGTRLLVL.

This clonotype showed up many times. The V call is TRBV6-2 or TRBV6-3, the J call TRBJ2-5, with no clear D. Germline V lookup: CDR1 MNHEY, CDR2 SVGEGT. V was clipped by 6 bases and J by 1 base, with 12 bases between them. CDR3 length: 14 residues. The CDR3 nucleotides are TGTGCCAGCAGCCTAGACTTGGCCCAAGAGACCCAGTACTTC. As protein: CASSLDLAQETQYF.

This clonotype was seen ten or more times. The V call is TRBV18, the J call TRBJ1-5, with a tentative D call TRBD1 (5 bases). This CDR3 spans 14 amino acids. The V end was cut by 6 bases, the J end by 6 bases, with 15 bases between. Germline values: CDR1 KGHSH, CDR2 LQKENI. As DNA, the CDR3 is TGTGCCAGCTCGGGCAGGGAATATAGTCAGCCCCAGCATTTT. Protein sequence: CASSGREYSQPQHF.

This clonotype is medium-sized by share. This chain connects TRBV5-6 to TRBJ2-3; no definite D call. Germline V CDR1 and CDR2: SGHDT, YYEEEE. Trimming removed 4 bases from V and 0 bases from J, with 3 bases in between. The CDR3 length is 12 residues. In DNA, the CDR3 is TGTGCCAGCAGCGAGAGCACAGATACGCAGTATTTT. This sequence encodes CASSESTDTQYF.

Only a few counts were recorded for this clonotype. The chain joins TRBV7-6 to TRBJ2-3; D is uncertain. Germline CDR1 SGHVS, CDR2 FNYEAQ. CDR3 length: 12 amino acids. Trimming removed 0 bases at V and 3 bases at J, with 1 base between. CDR3 coding DNA: TGTGCCAGCAGCTTAGCGACAGATACGCAGTATTTT. Its protein product is CASSLATDTQYF. The whole variable domain, remainder taken from reference TRBV7-6 and TRBJ2-3, is GAGVSQSPRYKVTKRGQDVALRCDPISGHVSLYWYRQALGQGPEFLTYFNYEAQQDKSGLPNDRFSAERPEGSISTLTIQRTEQRDSAMYRCASSLATDTQYFGPGTRLTVL.

This clonotype was seen many times. This chain uses TRBV5-1 with TRBJ2-6; D is ambiguous. Trimming removed 3 bases from V and 0 bases from J, with 13 bases in between. The CDR3 extends over 17 amino acids. Germline assignment: CDR1 SGHRS and CDR2 YFSETQ. CDR3 nucleotide sequence: TGCGCCAGCAGCTATACCACAACAGCCTCTGGGGCCAACGTCCTGACTTTC. Translating it yields CASSYTTTASGANVLTF.

In this sample, this clonotype turned up many times. V gene TRBV28 combines with J gene TRBJ1-5, with D maybe TRBD1 (5 bases). The CDR3 has 13 residues. V lost 5 bases and J 11 bases, leaving 16 bases between the germline ends. Germline V gene lookup returns CDR1 MDHEN and CDR2 SYDVKM. CDR3 coding DNA: TGTGCCAGCAGTCCCGGGACCTCTACGGCCCAGCATTTT. Its translation: CASSPGTSTAQHF.

This clonotype occurred many times. The chain employs TRBV4-2 and TRBJ1-1, with 11 bases identical to TRBD1. The junction had 3 bases not matched to a gene; V was cut back by 3 bases and J by 3 bases. CDR3 size: 15 residues. Germline-derived CDR1 and CDR2 are LGHNA and YNFKEQ. The chain's CDR3 is CASSHVGQGDTEAFF. The DNA of the CDR3 is TGTGCCAGCAGCCACGTGGGACAGGGGGACACTGAAGCTTTCTTT.

CDR3 sequence reads: CSARGYGTGEVGNEKLFF. CDR3 DNA sequence: TGCAGTGCTAGAGGATATGGGACAGGGGAGGTTGGTAATGAAAAACTGTTTTTT. V usage is TRBV20-1 and J usage is TRBJ1-4; 10 bases match TRBD1. Trimming took 1 base from V and 4 from J; bases not matched to a gene: 12. The CDR3 spans 18 residues. Germline CDR1 and CDR2: DFQATT and SNEGSKA (reference sequence).

This clonotype occurred many times. The chain uses TRBV28 and TRBJ2-5; TRBD2 aligns across 11 bases. Germline-derived CDR1 and CDR2 are MDHEN and SYDVKM. Trimming removed 6 bases from V and 3 bases from J; junction bases left unmatched: 9. The CDR3 contains 16 residues. CDR3 bases: TGTGCCAGCAGCCCCGCCGGGACTAGCGGAGAAGAGACCCAGTACTTC. Its protein product is CASSPAGTSGEETQYF.